This T cell receptor beta chain appears in the sequencing data of a study of shared clonotypes between healthy human individuals. Assay: immunoSEQ multiplex PCR; the TCRdb copy retains only in-frame clones and omits some. The sample shows 2.5 million or so clones, more than 80% of them seen only once. General study points: Among a few donors, roughly 5% of naive CD4 clonotypes were found in common. Sorted-subset sequencing, rarefaction showed, was incomplete despite large depth.

In regard to this clone: Its target is unknown.

Free of recent acute infections or vaccinations, the donors were healthy HIV-negative adults. CD45RA-negative memory and CD45RA+ naive subsets were split from the CD4+ cells. Germline V CDR1 and CDR2: SGHRS, YFSETQ. With V trimmed by 4 bases and J by 3 bases, 7 bases remained unmatched. The CDR3 sequence is 14 residues long. The rearrangement links TRBV5-1 to TRBJ2-7, with TRBD2 matching over 7 bases. This TCR was recovered from a man aged 18 to 29 in good health. Material for sequencing was naive CD4+ T cells sorted from blood. Subset of the sample: CD45RA+ positively selected. CDR3 DNA sequence: TGCGCCAGCAGCGCTAGCGGACCGGACTACGAGCAGTACTTC. This encodes CASSASGPDYEQYF.